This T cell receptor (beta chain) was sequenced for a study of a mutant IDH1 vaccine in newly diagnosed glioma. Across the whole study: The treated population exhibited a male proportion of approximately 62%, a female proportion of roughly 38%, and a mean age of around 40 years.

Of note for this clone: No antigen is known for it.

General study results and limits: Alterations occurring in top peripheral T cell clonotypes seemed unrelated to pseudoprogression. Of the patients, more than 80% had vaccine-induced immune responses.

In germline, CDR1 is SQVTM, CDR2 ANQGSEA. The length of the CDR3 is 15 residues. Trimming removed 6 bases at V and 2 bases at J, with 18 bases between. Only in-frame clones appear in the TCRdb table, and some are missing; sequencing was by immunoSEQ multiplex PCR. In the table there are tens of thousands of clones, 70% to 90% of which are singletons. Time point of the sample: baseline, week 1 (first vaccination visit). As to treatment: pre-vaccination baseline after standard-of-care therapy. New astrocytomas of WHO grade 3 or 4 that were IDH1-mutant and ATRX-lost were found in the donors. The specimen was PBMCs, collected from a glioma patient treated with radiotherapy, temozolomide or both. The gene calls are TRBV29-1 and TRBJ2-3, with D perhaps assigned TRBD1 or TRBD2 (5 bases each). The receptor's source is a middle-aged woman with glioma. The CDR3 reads CSVARRGDLTDTQYF. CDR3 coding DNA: TGCAGCGTGGCCCGGCGAGGGGACCTCACAGATACGCAGTATTTT.